The 27 T cell receptor beta chains reported below all come from one sample, sequenced in a study of quantifying T cell responses using KT2 cells. Study in general: cDNA was made from DNase-treated RNA using alpha and beta constant primers.

Each cDNA got a UMI-containing oligo ligated at its 3' end. First-round PCR used 4 to 5 cycles and beta primers RC1.1 and RC1.2 covering TRBC1 and TRBC2. Each CDR3 protein is one row after TCRdb ran MiXCR on the UMI-ligation and nested PCR reads. This table has just under 50,000 distinct CDR3 sequences, around 10% appearing once. Sequencing was carried out using PBMCs spiked with cells of the T cell clone KT2. The source is a human donor.

The V gene is TRBV12-3 or TRBV12-4, the J gene TRBJ2-1; perhaps TRBD1 as D (6 bases). The CDR3 is 15 residues long. The V end lost 5 bases, the J end lost 8 bases, and 19 bases lay between the germline ends. CDR3: CASSPLAPGVHEQFF. CDR3 sequence (DNA): TGTGCCAGCAGTCCACTCGCACCAGGGGTCCATGAGCAGTTCTTC.

The chain has TRBV6-1 and TRBJ1-2; 11 nucleotides line up with TRBD1. The V segment lost 7 bases and the J segment 6 bases; nucleotides outside the gene matches: 4. The CDR3 spans 13 residues. Germline V gene data show CDR1 as MNHNS and CDR2 as SASEGT. CDR3 sequence: CASKGQGGHGYTF. CDR3 DNA: TGTGCCAGCAAGGGACAGGGGGGGCATGGCTACACCTTC.

V gene TRBV13 combines with J gene TRBJ2-7; no clear D gene. Trimming left V 3 bases short and J 2 bases short, with 11 bases between. This CDR3 spans 14 amino acids. Looked up from germline, CDR1 is PRHDT and CDR2 is FYEKMQ (reference sequence). This CDR3 reads CASSFGPVTYEQYF. DNA for the CDR3: TGTGCCAGCAGCTTCGGTCCGGTAACCTACGAGCAGTACTTC.

The chain joins TRBV2 to TRBJ1-5; D is uncertain. The V end was cut by 3 bases, the J end by 2 bases, with 5 bases between. The germline V gene has CDR1 SNHLY and CDR2 FYNNEI. The length of the CDR3 is 13 residues. This chain's CDR3 is CASSDWGNQPQHF. The CDR3 region has the DNA TGTGCCAGCAGTGACTGGGGCAATCAGCCCCAGCATTTT. Looking up the rest from reference TRBV2 and TRBJ1-5 gives the full variable domain: EPEVTQTPSHQVTQMGQEVILRCVPISNHLYFYWYRQILGQKVEFLVSFYNNEISEKSEIFDDQFSVERPDGSNFTLKIRSTKLEDSAMYFCASSDWGNQPQHFGDGTRLSIL.

This chain joins TRBV12-3 or TRBV12-4 and TRBJ1-2; 8 nucleotides align to TRBD1. The J segment lost 7 bases and the V segment lost 5 bases, leaving 6 bases of the junction unmatched. The CDR3 extends over 13 amino acids. The CDR3 spells CASSDLTGVGYTF. The CDR3 DNA reads TGTGCCAGCAGTGACCTGACAGGGGTTGGCTACACCTTC.

The chain combines TRBV12-3 or TRBV12-4 with TRBJ2-3, with D possibly matching TRBD1 (6 bases). This CDR3 has 15 amino acids. The V gene lost 7 bases and the J gene lost 1 base, with 15 bases spanning the gap. The CDR3 loop is CASTRQAQGTDTQYF. The CDR3 nucleotides are TGTGCCAGCACCAGACAGGCCCAGGGCACAGATACGCAGTATTTT.

The chain uses TRBV5-1 and TRBJ1-2; 8 positions agree with TRBD1. Germline V lookup: CDR1 SGHRS, CDR2 YFSETQ. The V segment lost 4 bases and the J segment 3 bases; nucleotides outside the gene matches: 5. CDR3 length: 14 amino acids. CDR3 protein: CASSAPDRDYGYTF. In DNA form, the CDR3 reads TGCGCCAGCAGCGCCCCGGACAGGGACTATGGCTACACCTTC.

This clonotype was counted between two and nine times. CDR3 in DNA: TGCAGTGCTGTCGATGCGGGAGGGCTCCACGGCACAGATACGCAGTATTTT. Amino acid sequence: CSAVDAGGLHGTDTQYF. The chain is built from TRBV20-1 and TRBJ2-3; 9 nucleotides line up with TRBD2. This CDR3 has 17 residues. From germline, CDR1 is DFQATT and CDR2 SNEGSKA (reference sequence). The V segment lost 5 bases and the J segment 1 base; nucleotides outside the gene matches: 13.

The V and J genes are TRBV20-1 and TRBJ1-6; 9 bases agree with TRBD1. CDR3 length equals 14 residues. After removal of 1 base from V and 7 bases from J, the junction contained 2 bases not matched to a gene. CDR1 is DFQATT and CDR2 is SNEGSKA in the germline V gene (reference sequence). The CDR3 sequence is CSARGTGENSPLHF. For the CDR3, the DNA is TGCAGTGCTAGAGGGACAGGGGAAAATTCACCCCTCCACTTT.

The rearrangement links TRBV27 to TRBJ1-2, with D perhaps TRBD1 (6 bases). Trimming cost V 8 bases and J 7 bases, with 17 bases left between them. This CDR3 is built from 13 residues. CDR1 is MNHEY, CDR2 SMNVEV, per germline (reference sequence). The CDR3: CASLRKGGSGYTF. The CDR3 DNA reads TGTGCCAGCCTGAGGAAGGGGGGAAGTGGCTACACCTTC.

This clonotype was counted ten times or more. V gene TRBV18 combines with J gene TRBJ1-6, with D possibly matching TRBD1 (6 bases). Germline V gene lookup returns CDR1 KGHSH and CDR2 LQKENI. Trimming took off 2 bases at V and 7 bases at J, with 15 bases between the two ends. This CDR3 has 16 residues. In nucleotides, the CDR3 is TGTGCCAGCTCACCATCGGTTGGGGGCGTGAATTCACCCCTCCACTTT. It translates to CASSPSVGGVNSPLHF.

This clonotype showed up many times. The rearrangement uses TRBV18 and TRBJ2-1; D remains ambiguous. The CDR3 loop spans 13 amino acids. Looked up from germline, CDR1 is KGHSH and CDR2 is LQKENI. Trimming left V 0 bases short and J 12 bases short, with 12 bases between. CDR3 sequence: CASSPPGPRVQFF. CDR3 nucleotide sequence: TGTGCCAGCTCACCACCGGGTCCCCGCGTGCAGTTCTTC.

The rearrangement joins TRBV2 to TRBJ2-3, with D uncertain. The CDR3 extends over 12 amino acids. Trimming took 4 bases from V and 4 from J, leaving 6 bases between them. Germline V CDR1 and CDR2: SNHLY, FYNNEI. The CDR3 spells CASSVWADTQYF. The DNA for the CDR3 is TGTGCCAGCAGTGTTTGGGCAGATACGCAGTATTTT. Using reference TRBV2 and TRBJ2-3 for the parts outside the CDR3, the full variable domain is EPEVTQTPSHQVTQMGQEVILRCVPISNHLYFYWYRQILGQKVEFLVSFYNNEISEKSEIFDDQFSVERPDGSNFTLKIRSTKLEDSAMYFCASSVWADTQYFGPGTRLTVL.

This clonotype was seen at least ten times. The V call is TRBV19, the J call TRBJ1-1; possibly TRBD1 for D (6 bases). Trimming removed 9 bases at V and 3 bases at J, with 17 bases between. CDR3 length: 14 amino acids. The germline gives CDR1 LNHDA, CDR2 SQIVND (reference sequence). CDR3 loop: CASQKRGQHTEAFF. The CDR3 coding sequence is TGTGCCAGCCAGAAACGGGGGCAGCACACTGAAGCTTTCTTT.

At least ten counts were recorded for this clonotype. The V and J genes are TRBV5-4 and TRBJ1-4; unclear D gene. The CDR3 totals 14 residues. V was cut by 4 bases and J by 8 bases, with 15 bases left in between. Germline V gives CDR1 SGHNT, CDR2 YYREEE (reference sequence). CDR3 in DNA: TGTGCCAGCAGCCCTAGGACCTCACCCGAAAAACTGTTTTTT. Translating it yields CASSPRTSPEKLFF.

The chain combines TRBV5-6 with TRBJ1-6; D remains unclear. The CDR3 spans 13 residues. From germline, CDR1 is SGHDT and CDR2 YYEEEE. Deletions cut 2 bases from V and 8 bases from J, with 8 bases between. The CDR3 coding sequence is TGTGCCAGCAGCTTAAACACCGATTCACCCCTCCACTTT. Translated, it gives CASSLNTDSPLHF.

This clonotype was observed a few times. The rearrangement joins TRBV6-5 to TRBJ1-6; weak D call: TRBD1 (5 bases). Germline V gene sequence: CDR1 MNHEY, CDR2 SVGAGI. Between the trimmed V and J ends, which lost 6 bases and 11 bases, there was a span of 17 bases. The CDR3 length is 14 residues. DNA of the CDR3: TGTGCCAGCAGGCCTGCAGGGTTTTTGACACCCCTCCACTTT. Translated, it gives CASRPAGFLTPLHF.

This clonotype was counted only a few times. This chain joins TRBV20-1 and TRBJ1-5; D gene ambiguous. This CDR3 has 13 amino acids. Germline loops: CDR1 DFQATT, CDR2 SNEGSKA (reference sequence). The V end lost 3 bases, the J end lost 2 bases, and 8 bases lay between the germline ends. CDR3 residues: CSARGRGNQPQHF. The CDR3, as DNA: TGCAGTGCTAGGGGGAGAGGCAATCAGCCCCAGCATTTT.

The genes are TRBV7-3 and TRBJ2-5; maybe TRBD1 (6 bases). The CDR3 sequence is 13 residues long. Trimming took 4 bases from V and 4 from J, leaving 10 bases between them. Germline CDR1 is SGHTA and CDR2 is FQGTGA. The CDR3 bases are TGTGCCAGCAGCTCAGGGGTAGGAGAGACCCAGTACTTC. It encodes CASSSGVGETQYF.

This rearrangement joins TRBV12-3 or TRBV12-4 to TRBJ1-5; D unresolved. V was pared by 2 bases and J by 0 bases, with 11 bases between. The CDR3 extends over 16 amino acids. This CDR3 reads CASSLLGVDSNQPQHF. The CDR3 DNA follows: TGTGCCAGCAGTTTATTAGGTGTGGATAGCAATCAGCCCCAGCATTTT.

By share, this clonotype counts as medium-sized (0.01 to 0.1%). The rearrangement uses TRBV12-3 or TRBV12-4 and TRBJ2-7, with a tentative D call TRBD2 (5 bases). The V end was cut by 7 bases, the J end by 6 bases, with 7 bases between. This CDR3 is 10 amino acids long. The CDR3 bases are TGTGCCAGCATGGGGAGCGAGCAGTACTTC. As protein: CASMGSEQYF.

V is TRBV3-1 and J is TRBJ1-3; D possibly corresponds to TRBD1 (6 bases). Trimming removed 1 base from V and 3 bases from J, with 10 bases in between. Germline-derived CDR1 and CDR2 are LGHDT and YNNKEL (reference sequence). This CDR3 has 15 residues. DNA of the CDR3: TGTGCCAGCAGCCAAGTAGGGGGAGGTGGAAACACCATATATTTT. Protein: CASSQVGGGGNTIYF.

The table lists this clonotype with a few counts. The rearrangement joins TRBV3-1 to TRBJ2-7; TRBD1 matches at 7 bases. CDR1 is LGHDT, CDR2 YNNKEL, per germline (reference sequence). After removal of 3 bases from V and 4 bases from J, the junction contained 6 bases not matched to a gene. The CDR3 extends over 14 amino acids. The CDR3: CASSHLTGKYEQYF. The CDR3 nucleotides read TGTGCCAGCAGCCATTTGACAGGGAAGTACGAGCAGTACTTC.

The chain links TRBV7-2 to TRBJ2-3; 9 bases map to TRBD2. Looked up from germline, CDR1 is SGHTA and CDR2 is FQGNSA. The CDR3 consists of 15 residues. V lost 4 bases and J lost 2; bases outside the gene matches: 4. Written as DNA, the CDR3 is TGTGCCAGCAGCTCGACTAGCGGATACACAGATACGCAGTATTTT. It is translated as CASSSTSGYTDTQYF.

The chain has TRBV10-3 and TRBJ1-5, with 8 bases lining up with TRBD1. This CDR3 comprises 16 residues. With V trimmed by 8 bases and J by 0 bases, 9 bases remained unmatched. Germline CDR1 ENHRY, CDR2 SYGVKD. The CDR3 DNA sequence: TGTGCCATCCCCCGGACAGGGCTAAATAGCAATCAGCCCCAGCATTTT. This encodes CAIPRTGLNSNQPQHF.

Only a few counts were recorded for this clonotype. The chain has TRBV12-3 or TRBV12-4 and TRBJ2-2; D uncertain. Trimming took 6 bases from V and 7 from J, leaving 18 bases between them. CDR3 size: 15 residues. The CDR3 coding sequence is TGTGCCAGCAGACGTAGTCAGGCTATCGTCGGGGAGCTGTTTTTT. This encodes CASRRSQAIVGELFF.

The V gene is TRBV3-1, the J gene TRBJ2-5, with TRBD2 as a possible D gene (5 bases). In germline, CDR1 is LGHDT, CDR2 YNNKEL (reference sequence). The V end was cut by 8 bases, the J end by 1 base, with 11 bases between. The CDR3 runs 13 residues. The CDR3 reads CASVSGSQETQYF. Written as DNA, the CDR3 is TGTGCCAGCGTGTCGGGATCCCAAGAGACCCAGTACTTC.